The present T cell receptor beta chain was sequenced within a study of blood T cell repertoires in COVID-19. Study summary: The analysed material was cDNA or gDNA that came from T cells, B-cell-depleted T cells, or PBMCs.

Original methodology: Amplification from reference gene primers served as the basis for estimated nucleated cell counts. Sequencing used immunoSEQ multiplex PCR; TCRdb keeps in-frame clones, though not all of them. Clone size and V and J calls were adopted from that table, with D and trimming inferred from the DNA. The sample contains approximately 300,000 clones, about 83% of which appear only once. The CDR3 sequence is 15 residues long. Trimming pared 0 bases from V and 4 bases from J, leaving 10 bases between. Germline V CDR1 and CDR2: SGHTS, YDEGEE. The TCR sequence derives from a woman aged 45-65 years with acute or convalescent COVID-19. The sample was peripheral blood. The chain couples TRBV5-8 to TRBJ2-2; possible D gene TRBD2, 5 bases. The CDR3 sequence: CASSLVARTTGELFF. The CDR3 coding sequence is TGTGCCAGCAGCTTGGTAGCGAGGACCACCGGGGAGCTGTTTTTT.